One sample yielded the 32 T cell receptor beta chains listed below, sequenced in a study of T cells after yellow fever vaccination. MiXCR was run by TCRdb on the 5' RACE reads, yielding one entry per CDR3 protein. This sample has around 350,000 distinct CDR3 sequences, with roughly 12% found just once. The material sequenced was PBMCs, taken on the day of the first yellow fever vaccination. These receptors were taken from a man younger than 35 who received the YFV17D yellow fever vaccine.

This clonotype was picked up many times. The CDR3 is CASTEPRGNYGYTF. DNA of the CDR3: TGTGCCAGCACCGAACCCAGGGGGAACTATGGCTACACCTTC. The chain combines TRBV6-2 or TRBV6-3 with TRBJ1-2, with 7 bases matching TRBD1. CDR1 MNHEY and CDR2 SVGEGT come from the germline V gene. The CDR3 is 14 residues long. V trimming: 7 bases; J trimming: 2 bases; junction bases outside the gene matches: 7.

The chain carries TRBV2 and TRBJ2-5; tentatively, D is TRBD1 (6 bases). The CDR3 has 15 residues. Germline CDR1 and CDR2: SNHLY and FYNNEI. Between the trimmed V and J ends, which lost 6 bases and 3 bases, there was a span of 17 bases. DNA of the CDR3: TGTGCCAGCAGGATAGTGGGACACATTAAAGAGACCCAGTACTTC. This encodes CASRIVGHIKETQYF.

This chain joins TRBV4-3 and TRBJ1-1, with D possibly matching TRBD1 (6 bases). In germline, CDR1 is LGHNA, CDR2 YSLEER. The CDR3 spans 15 residues. The V end was cut by 2 bases, the J end by 4 bases, with 14 bases between. Written as DNA, the CDR3 is TGCGCCAGCAGCCAACCGGACAGAGGGGGCACTGAAGCTTTCTTT. Translated: CASSQPDRGGTEAFF.

This rearrangement joins TRBV27 to TRBJ2-5; D possibly corresponds to TRBD2 (7 bases). The CDR3 has 14 amino acids. V was clipped by 3 bases and J by 5 bases, with 13 bases between them. Germline CDR1 is MNHEY and CDR2 is SMNVEV (reference sequence). This CDR3 is CASSFLGGPETQYF. Written as DNA, the CDR3 is TGTGCCAGCAGTTTCCTCGGGGGGCCGGAGACCCAGTACTTC.

The chain has TRBV6-2 or TRBV6-3 and TRBJ2-3; D is unresolved. V lost 2 bases, J lost 6 bases, and 3 bases lay in between. Per germline, CDR1 MNHEY and CDR2 SVGEGT. The CDR3 runs to 11 residues. This CDR3 reads CASSYEDTQYF. CDR3 DNA sequence: TGTGCCAGCAGTTACGAGGATACGCAGTATTTT.

This clonotype has only a few counts. The chain employs TRBV7-9 and TRBJ2-1; D may be TRBD2 (5 bases). The CDR3 consists of 15 residues. Trimming cost V 2 bases and J 8 bases, with 16 bases left between them. The germline V gene has CDR1 SEHNR and CDR2 FQNEAQ (reference sequence). The CDR3 nucleotides read TGTGCCAGCAGCTTAATTTCATCAGGAGGAGATGAGCAGTTCTTC. It translates to CASSLISSGGDEQFF.

This clonotype has only a few counts. This chain uses TRBV6-1 with TRBJ2-7; 10 bases fit TRBD1. The CDR3 has 14 amino acids. The V and J ends lost 4 bases and 3 bases, in that order; junction bases with no gene match: 3. CDR1 is MNHNS and CDR2 is SASEGT in the germline V gene. The CDR3 spells CASSAGQGNYEQYV. Written as DNA, the CDR3 is TGTGCCAGCAGTGCGGGACAGGGGAACTACGAGCAGTACGTC.

The chain combines TRBV5-4 with TRBJ2-5, with D uncertain. The CDR3 has 16 amino acids. The germline V and J ends were trimmed by 1 base and 2 bases, with 15 bases remaining between them. Germline values: CDR1 SGHNT, CDR2 YYREEE (reference sequence). The DNA of the CDR3 is TGTGCCAGCAGCTTGTCCAGGCCAGCACAACAAGAGACCCAGTACTTC. Protein: CASSLSRPAQQETQYF.

The chain employs TRBV11-3 and TRBJ2-2; D gene unclear. This CDR3 region has 12 residues. Germline V gives CDR1 SGHNT, CDR2 YENEEA. V dropped 5 bases and J dropped 8 bases, with 9 bases sitting between them. CDR3 region: CASSKPGGELFF. CDR3 nucleotides: TGTGCCAGCAGCAAACCCGGGGGGGAGCTGTTTTTT.

This clonotype occurred a few times. This chain joins TRBV19 and TRBJ2-3; D gene uncertain. This CDR3 is built from 14 residues. The germline V gene encodes CDR1 LNHDA and CDR2 SQIVND (reference sequence). Trimming took off 7 bases at V and 3 bases at J, with 14 bases between the two ends. The CDR3 bases are TGTGCCAGTACACGCGGCCTAACGACAGATACGCAGTATTTT. Translated, it gives CASTRGLTTDTQYF.

This clonotype was detected ten times or more. The genes are TRBV27 and TRBJ1-5, with 7 bases identical to TRBD1. Trimming took 3 bases from V and 2 from J; bases not matched to a gene: 1. CDR1 and CDR2 from the germline V gene are MNHEY and SMNVEV (reference sequence). The CDR3 loop spans 14 amino acids. The chain's CDR3 is CASSFGQGNQPQHF. The DNA of the CDR3 is TGTGCCAGCAGTTTTGGACAGGGCAATCAGCCCCAGCATTTT.

This clonotype was seen ten or more times. The V call is TRBV12-3 or TRBV12-4, the J call TRBJ2-1; TRBD1 might be the D (5 bases). Trimming stripped 6 bases from V and 9 bases from J, with 12 bases between. CDR3 length equals 12 residues. The CDR3 DNA reads TGTGCCAGCAGGCGACGGCAGGGTGAGCAGTTCTTC. It encodes CASRRRQGEQFF.

This clonotype was found many times. The rearrangement joins TRBV12-3 or TRBV12-4 to TRBJ1-2; TRBD1 is a possible D gene (5 bases). V was trimmed by 6 bases and J by 5 bases, leaving 16 bases between them. The CDR3 totals 14 residues. CDR3 sequence: CASRSTGPLYGYTF. In nucleotides, the CDR3 is TGTGCCAGCAGGTCCACAGGTCCTCTGTATGGCTACACCTTC.

The V and J genes are TRBV29-1 and TRBJ1-2; D gene unclear. Looked up from germline, CDR1 is SQVTM and CDR2 is ANQGSEA. V was shortened by 0 bases and J by 5 bases, with 10 bases between the two germline ends. This CDR3 contains 13 residues. This CDR3 is CSVEDKEWYGYTF. The CDR3 DNA sequence: TGCAGCGTTGAAGATAAGGAATGGTATGGCTACACCTTC.

This clonotype appeared a few times. The chain carries TRBV4-2 and TRBJ2-3; a possible D gene is TRBD1 (5 bases). Germline values: CDR1 LGHNA, CDR2 YNFKEQ. The ends were cut back, 1 base at V and 1 base at J, with 12 bases in the middle. This CDR3 is built from 16 residues. The CDR3 nucleotides are TGTGCCAGCAGCCAAGGAAGGACACCCCGCACAGATACGCAGTATTTT. As protein: CASSQGRTPRTDTQYF.

Remarks on this clonotype: A read error may explain this, as a much larger clone is one base away. The CDR3 bases are TGTGCCAGCAACCAGGTGTTCCGGGACTCCCAGTTTTATTTT. This codes for CASNQVFRDSQFYF. The chain carries TRBV3-1 and TRBJ2-3; possibly TRBD2 for D (6 bases). Germline V CDR1 and CDR2: LGHDT, YNNKEL (reference sequence). The V end lost 7 bases, the J end lost 15 bases, and 26 bases lay between the germline ends. The CDR3 consists of 14 residues.

In its sample, this clonotype was seen a few times. This sequence joins TRBV18 and TRBJ2-7; 7 bases fit TRBD1. Germline-derived CDR1 and CDR2 are KGHSH and LQKENI. The CDR3 spans 15 residues. V dropped 1 base and J dropped 2; count of bases not matched to a gene: 5. CDR3 residues: CASSPRGDRAYEQYF. The DNA for the CDR3 is TGTGCCAGCTCACCACGGGGAGACAGGGCCTACGAGCAGTACTTC.

The J gene is TRBJ2-1, the V gene TRBV19, with D unclear. Between the trimmed V and J ends, which lost 5 bases and 9 bases, there was a span of 14 bases. The V gene's germline CDR1 is LNHDA and CDR2 SQIVND (reference sequence). The CDR3 length is 13 residues. CDR3 DNA sequence: TGTGCCAGTAGTTTAACCCCTGGTGGTGAGCAGTTCTTC. Amino acid sequence: CASSLTPGGEQFF.

In its sample, this clonotype was seen a few times. The V call is TRBV6-5, the J call TRBJ2-3; tentatively, D is TRBD1 (5 bases). CDR1 and CDR2 from the germline V gene are MNHEY and SVGAGI. V shed 6 bases and J shed 1 base, with 20 bases lying between them. The CDR3 covers 17 residues. In nucleotides, the CDR3 is TGTGCCAGCAGCCACTCATATTGGGAACAGGGCACAGATACGCAGTATTTT. This gives the protein CASSHSYWEQGTDTQYF.

The chain uses TRBV10-3 and TRBJ2-7, with D possibly being TRBD1 (5 bases). Germline assignment: CDR1 ENHRY and CDR2 SYGVKD. V lost 4 bases, J lost 4 bases, and 14 bases lay in between. This CDR3 spans 14 amino acids. CDR3 coding DNA: TGTGCCATCAGTGCGAAAGGGGTTGGGTACGAGCAGTACTTC. It codes for CAISAKGVGYEQYF.

The chain links TRBV7-9 to TRBJ2-3, with a tentative D call TRBD2 (6 bases). Looked up from germline, CDR1 is SEHNR and CDR2 is FQNEAQ (reference sequence). The CDR3 sequence is 15 residues long. Trimming removed 10 bases at V and 0 bases at J, with 17 bases between. CDR3 nucleotide sequence: TGTGCCACCTCTCGCGGGACTTACAGCACAGATACGCAGTATTTT. It is translated as CATSRGTYSTDTQYF.

On this clonotype itself: Relative to the germline gene, one junction end is altered; a read error may explain this. The chain combines TRBV6-2 or TRBV6-3 with TRBJ1-1; no definite D call. From germline, CDR1 is MNHEY and CDR2 SVGEGT. CDR3 length: 12 amino acids. The CDR3 DNA reads TGTGCCAACAGTTACTCTAACACTGAAGCTTTCTTT. Its translation is CANSYSNTEAFF.

The chain combines TRBV24-1 with TRBJ1-2, with D maybe TRBD1 (6 bases). The length of the CDR3 is 13 residues. V was trimmed by 9 bases and J by 6 bases, leaving 16 bases between them. Per germline, CDR1 KGHDR and CDR2 SFDVKD. DNA of the CDR3: TGTGCCACCCAAAGACAGGCAGGGAATGGCTACACCTTC. Protein sequence: CATQRQAGNGYTF.

This clonotype was counted a few times. The chain links TRBV20-1 to TRBJ1-5; D is ambiguous. Germline V gives CDR1 DFQATT, CDR2 SNEGSKA (reference sequence). V shed 4 bases and J shed 4 bases, with 11 bases lying between them. CDR3 length: 13 residues. The CDR3: CSATAAGNQPQHF. For the CDR3, the DNA is TGCAGTGCTACCGCGGCAGGTAATCAGCCCCAGCATTTT.

The V gene is TRBV18, the J gene TRBJ2-7; D is perhaps TRBD1 or TRBD2 (7 bases each). Per the germline V gene, CDR1 is KGHSH and CDR2 is LQKENI. The CDR3 consists of 15 residues. V lost 4 bases to trimming and J lost 3 bases, with 16 bases between them. The CDR3 region is CASSLTGDYRYEQYF. The DNA of the CDR3 is TGTGCCAGCTCACTAACAGGGGACTACCGCTACGAGCAGTACTTC.

This clonotype came up a few times. This chain uses TRBV5-1 with TRBJ2-2; D is unresolved. The CDR3 extends over 14 amino acids. The V and J ends lost 6 bases and 3 bases respectively, with 12 bases between them. Per the germline V gene, CDR1 is SGHRS and CDR2 is YFSETQ. Here the CDR3 reads CASKSRPHTGELFF. The CDR3, as DNA: TGCGCCAGCAAGAGTCGGCCCCACACCGGGGAGCTGTTTTTT.

This clonotype was detected ten times or more. The chain couples TRBV4-1 to TRBJ2-7; TRBD1 agrees at 7 bases. V dropped 5 bases and J dropped 4; count of bases not matched to a gene: 5. This CDR3 is built from 13 residues. Per germline, CDR1 MGHRA and CDR2 YSYEKL. The DNA of the CDR3 is TGCGCCAGCAGCTACAGGGGTGATTACGAGCAGTACTTC. Its translation: CASSYRGDYEQYF.

The CDR3 coding sequence is TGTGCCAGCAGCCTATCCCCGGGACAGTCCTACGAGCAGTACGTC. Encoded protein: CASSLSPGQSYEQYV. This chain connects TRBV5-5 to TRBJ2-7, with 7 bases aligning to TRBD1. V lost 4 bases to trimming and J lost 1 base; unmatched junction nucleotides: 8. CDR1 and CDR2 from the germline V gene are SGHKS and YYEKEE (reference sequence). This CDR3 has 15 residues.

The rearrangement links TRBV29-1 to TRBJ2-7; no definite D call. The V end lost 0 bases, the J end lost 7 bases, and 7 bases lay between the germline ends. Germline assignment: CDR1 SQVTM and CDR2 ANQGSEA. CDR3 length equals 11 residues. DNA for the CDR3: TGCAGCGTTGAAGATTTAGAAGAGCAGTACTTC. This sequence encodes CSVEDLEEQYF.

V and J are TRBV6-5 and TRBJ2-7; tentatively, D is TRBD1 (5 bases). CDR1 and CDR2 from the germline V gene are MNHEY and SVGAGI. Between the trimmed V and J ends, which lost 3 bases and 1 base, there was a span of 7 bases. The CDR3 loop spans 13 amino acids. CDR3 in amino acids: CASSYDRSYEQYF. CDR3 in DNA: TGTGCCAGCAGTTATGACAGATCCTACGAGCAGTACTTC.

This clonotype was seen a few times. The chain carries TRBV7-3 and TRBJ1-6, with a tentative D call TRBD1 (6 bases). CDR1 and CDR2 from the germline V gene are SGHTA and FQGTGA. V was trimmed by 3 bases and J by 8 bases, leaving 14 bases between them. This CDR3 has 15 amino acids. The CDR3 nucleotides are TGTGCCAGCAGCTTTCTGGGGGCCTGGGATTCACCCCTCCACTTT. Its protein is CASSFLGAWDSPLHF. Looking up the rest from reference TRBV7-3 and TRBJ1-6 gives the full variable domain: GAGVSQTPSNKVTEKGKYVELRCDPISGHTALYWYRQSLGQGPEFLIYFQGTGAADDSGLPNDRFFAVRPEGSVSTLKIQRTERGDSAVYLCASSFLGAWDSPLHFGNGTRLTVT.

V gene TRBV5-1 combines with J gene TRBJ2-1; 9 nucleotides align to TRBD1. Unmatched junction bases numbered 7, after V lost 6 bases and J lost 6 bases. Per germline, CDR1 SGHRS and CDR2 YFSETQ. CDR3 length: 14 amino acids. In nucleotides, the CDR3 is TGCGCCAGCAAATCCGGGACAGGGTCCAATGAGCAGTTCTTC. Translated: CASKSGTGSNEQFF.